The 10 T cell receptor beta chains in this list originate from one sample, sequenced in a study of cytomegalovirus exposure and HLA in healthy donors. Researchers ran the PCR with 60 Vbeta and 13 Jbeta primers. Using immunoSEQ multiplex PCR, the repertoire was profiled, and TCRdb retains in-frame clones only, with some absent. Of about 90,000 clones in the sample, approximately 88% were seen once. The sample taken for sequencing was PBMCs. These receptors came from a young man in good health and CMV-seronegative.

Only one count was recorded for this clone. V is TRBV7-9 and J is TRBJ1-1; D uncertain. This CDR3 spans 14 amino acids. With 2 bases removed from V and 2 bases from J, the gap between germline ends came to 9 bases. Germline CDR1 SEHNR, CDR2 FQNEAQ (reference sequence). The CDR3 DNA sequence: TGTGCCAGCAGCTTAAGTTACTTAAACACTGAAGCTTTCTTT. Its translation is CASSLSYLNTEAFF.

The V call is TRBV25-1, the J call TRBJ2-7, with 10 bases fitting TRBD1. The CDR3 covers 14 residues. Germline V gives CDR1 MGHDK, CDR2 SYGVNS. Trimming cost V 6 bases and J 3 bases; bases outside gene matches: 5. CDR3 sequence: CASSGTGEGYEQYF. The CDR3 DNA sequence: TGTGCCAGCAGCGGGACAGGGGAAGGCTACGAGCAGTACTTC.

The chain recombines TRBV28 with TRBJ2-7; 7 positions match TRBD2. Germline-derived CDR1 and CDR2 are MDHEN and SYDVKM. The CDR3 loop spans 16 amino acids. The V and J ends lost 7 bases and 7 bases, in that order; junction bases with no gene match: 19. CDR3 DNA sequence: TGTGCCAGCATGGGGTATCGGGGGAGGGAGGGGCATGAGCAGTACTTC. This translates into CASMGYRGREGHEQYF.

This clone was counted between two and nine times. The chain combines TRBV30 with TRBJ2-1; TRBD2 agrees at 15 bases. V lost 7 bases and J lost 7; bases outside the gene matches: 11. The CDR3 spans 16 residues. Per germline, CDR1 GTSNPN and CDR2 SVGIG (reference sequence). DNA for the CDR3: TGTGCCTTAACATCAGGACTAGCGGGAGGGCCTAATGAGCAGTTCTTC. It translates to CALTSGLAGGPNEQFF.

The chain links TRBV29-1 to TRBJ2-3; weak D call: TRBD2 (7 bases). From germline, CDR1 is SQVTM and CDR2 ANQGSEA. The CDR3 runs to 18 residues. V gave up 7 bases and J gave up 0 bases, with 26 bases separating them. CDR3: CSARRGGINLISTDTQYF. For the CDR3, the DNA is TGCAGCGCGAGAAGGGGGGGGATCAACCTAATTAGCACAGATACGCAGTATTTT.

The rearrangement joins TRBV15 to TRBJ2-7; 8 bases are a match to TRBD1. The J segment lost 6 bases and the V segment lost 2 bases, leaving 6 bases of the junction unmatched. The CDR3 totals 14 residues. From germline, CDR1 is LNHNV and CDR2 YYDKDF (reference sequence). CDR3 region: CATSRLPTGGEQYF. The CDR3 DNA reads TGTGCCACCAGCAGATTACCCACAGGGGGCGAGCAGTACTTC.

This clone was counted only a few times. V gene TRBV6-5 combines with J gene TRBJ2-7; maybe TRBD1 (6 bases). This CDR3 region has 16 residues. V was pared by 0 bases and J by 1 base, with 13 bases between. Germline loops: CDR1 MNHEY, CDR2 SVGAGI. This chain's CDR3 is CASSYSTDSHSYEQYF. DNA for the CDR3: TGTGCCAGCAGTTACTCGACGGACAGTCATTCCTACGAGCAGTACTTC.

The V call is TRBV6-1, the J call TRBJ2-1; 10 bases are shared with TRBD2. This CDR3 is 14 amino acids long. V lost 6 bases and J lost 8; bases outside the gene matches: 7. Germline V CDR1 and CDR2: MNHNS, SASEGT. This chain's CDR3 is CASRAGGSYDEQFF. In DNA form, the CDR3 reads TGTGCCAGCAGAGCGGGAGGGAGTTACGATGAGCAGTTCTTC.

This chain uses TRBV2 with TRBJ2-4; D is possibly TRBD1 (5 bases). V lost 5 bases, J lost 8 bases, and 13 bases lay in between. The CDR3 extends over 13 amino acids. Germline V gene lookup returns CDR1 SNHLY and CDR2 FYNNEI. In DNA form, the CDR3 reads TGTGCCAGCAGTCGGCAGGGTAGGGACATTCAGTACTTC. Translating gives CASSRQGRDIQYF.

The chain carries TRBV2 and TRBJ1-5; 7 bases fit TRBD1. This CDR3 spans 14 amino acids. The germline CDR1 and CDR2 sequences are SNHLY and FYNNEI. V shed 6 bases and J 7 bases; nucleotides not matched to a gene: 9. This CDR3 is CASSGTGESQPQHF. For the CDR3, the DNA is TGTGCCAGCAGCGGAACAGGGGAAAGCCAGCCCCAGCATTTT.